This TCR beta chain was captured in a study of T-cell memory formation after mild COVID-19. TCRdb reprocessed the 5' RACE reads with MiXCR, giving one entry per CDR3 protein. The data contain about 350,000 distinct CDR3 sequences, roughly 13% of them seen just once; the ten biggest clones take up 22%. Study-wide results and limits: Some SARS-CoV-2-responding clones were already detected in memory before infection.

Notes on this clonotype: Its antigen is unknown.

The V gene's germline CDR1 is SGHDN and CDR2 FVKESK. There are 12 residues in the CDR3. The V and J ends lost 4 bases and 8 bases respectively, with 8 bases between them. The sequencing sample was made of PBMCs or a T cell subset sorted from them (not recorded which). The sequence was obtained from a man between 18 and 29 years old who had mild COVID-19 (a few samples of this study predate the infection). Cell type and time point are not known. The J gene is TRBJ1-4, the V gene TRBV14; D is unclear. CDR3 sequence reads: CASSRGLEKLFF. The CDR3 DNA reads TGTGCCAGCAGCCGAGGGTTGGAAAAACTGTTTTTT.